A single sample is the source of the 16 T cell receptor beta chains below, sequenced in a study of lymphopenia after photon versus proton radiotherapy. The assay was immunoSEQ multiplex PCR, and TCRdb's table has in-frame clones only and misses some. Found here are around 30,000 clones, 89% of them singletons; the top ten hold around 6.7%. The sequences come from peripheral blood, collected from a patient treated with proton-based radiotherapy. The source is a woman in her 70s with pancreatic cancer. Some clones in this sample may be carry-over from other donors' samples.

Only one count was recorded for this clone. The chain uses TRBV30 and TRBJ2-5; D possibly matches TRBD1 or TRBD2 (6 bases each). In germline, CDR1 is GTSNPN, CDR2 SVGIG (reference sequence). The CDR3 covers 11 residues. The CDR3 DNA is TGTTCCGGGGGCGACGGGGAGACCCAGTACTTC. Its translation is CSGGDGETQYF. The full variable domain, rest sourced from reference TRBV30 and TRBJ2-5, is SQTIHQWPATLVQPVGSPLSLECTVEGTSNPNLYWYRQAAGRGLQLLFYSVGIGQISSEVPQNLSASRPQDRQFILSSKKLLLSDSGFYLCSGGDGETQYFGPGTRLLVL.

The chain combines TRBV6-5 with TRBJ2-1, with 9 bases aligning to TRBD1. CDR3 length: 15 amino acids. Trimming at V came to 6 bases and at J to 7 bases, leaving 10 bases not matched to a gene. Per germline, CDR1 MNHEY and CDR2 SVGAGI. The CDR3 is CASRTEGQGRNEQFF. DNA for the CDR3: TGTGCCAGCAGGACCGAAGGACAGGGGAGGAATGAGCAGTTCTTC.

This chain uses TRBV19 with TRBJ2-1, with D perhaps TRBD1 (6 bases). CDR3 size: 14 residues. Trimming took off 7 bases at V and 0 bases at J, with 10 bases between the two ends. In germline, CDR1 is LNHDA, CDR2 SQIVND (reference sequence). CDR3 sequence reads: CASNQGSSYNEQFF. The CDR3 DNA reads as TGTGCCAGTAACCAGGGGAGCTCCTACAATGAGCAGTTCTTC.

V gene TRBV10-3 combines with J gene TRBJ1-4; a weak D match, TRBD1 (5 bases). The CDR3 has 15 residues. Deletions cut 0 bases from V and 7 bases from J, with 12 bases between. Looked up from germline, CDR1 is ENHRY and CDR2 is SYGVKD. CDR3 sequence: CAISESGAASEKLFF. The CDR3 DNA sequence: TGTGCCATCAGTGAGTCCGGGGCGGCGAGTGAAAAACTGTTTTTT.

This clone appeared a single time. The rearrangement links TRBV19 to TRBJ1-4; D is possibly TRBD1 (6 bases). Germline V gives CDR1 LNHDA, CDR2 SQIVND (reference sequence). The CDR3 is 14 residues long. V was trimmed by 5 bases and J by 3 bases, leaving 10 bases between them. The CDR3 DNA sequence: TGTGCCAGTAGTGACAGGAGTTCTAATGAAAAACTGTTTTTT. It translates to CASSDRSSNEKLFF.

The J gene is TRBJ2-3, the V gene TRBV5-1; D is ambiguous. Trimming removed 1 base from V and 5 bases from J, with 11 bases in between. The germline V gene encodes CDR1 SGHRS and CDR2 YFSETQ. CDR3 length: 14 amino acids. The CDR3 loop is CASSLYTEQDTQYF. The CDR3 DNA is TGCGCCAGCAGCTTGTACACAGAACAAGATACGCAGTATTTT.

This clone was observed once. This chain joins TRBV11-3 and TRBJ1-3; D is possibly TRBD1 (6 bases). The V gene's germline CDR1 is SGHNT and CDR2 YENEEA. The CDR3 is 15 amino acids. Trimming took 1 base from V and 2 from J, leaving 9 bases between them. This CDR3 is CASSLAGTPGNTIYF. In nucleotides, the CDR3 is TGTGCCAGCAGCTTAGCCGGGACACCTGGAAACACCATATATTTT.

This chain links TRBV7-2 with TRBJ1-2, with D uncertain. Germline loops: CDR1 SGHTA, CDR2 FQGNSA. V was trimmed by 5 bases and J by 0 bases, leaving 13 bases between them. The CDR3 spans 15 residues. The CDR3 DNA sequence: TGTGCCAGCAGCCTATCCGTTGGGACTAACTATGGCTACACCTTC. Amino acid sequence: CASSLSVGTNYGYTF.

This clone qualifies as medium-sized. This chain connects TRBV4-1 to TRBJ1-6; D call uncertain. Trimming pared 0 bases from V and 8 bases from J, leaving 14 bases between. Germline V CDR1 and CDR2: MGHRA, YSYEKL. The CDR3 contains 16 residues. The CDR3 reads CASSQDGGFGDSPLHF. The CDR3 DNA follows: TGCGCCAGCAGCCAAGATGGAGGGTTTGGGGATTCACCCCTCCACTTT.

In DNA, the CDR3 is TGCGCCAGCAGCCCCACCCAGGGGCCATCGGGCGAGCAGTACTTC. Translation gives CASSPTQGPSGEQYF. The chain is built from TRBV5-1 and TRBJ2-7, with D perhaps matching TRBD1 (6 bases). V lost 4 bases to trimming and J lost 6 bases, with 20 bases between them. The CDR3 totals 15 residues. Germline-derived CDR1 and CDR2 are SGHRS and YFSETQ.

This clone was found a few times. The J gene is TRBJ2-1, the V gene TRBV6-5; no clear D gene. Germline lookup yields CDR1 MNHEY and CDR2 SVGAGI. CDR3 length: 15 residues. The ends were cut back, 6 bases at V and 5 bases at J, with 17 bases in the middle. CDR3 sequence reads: CASRRHSPGNNEQFF. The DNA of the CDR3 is TGTGCCAGCAGGCGACACTCCCCGGGCAACAATGAGCAGTTCTTC.

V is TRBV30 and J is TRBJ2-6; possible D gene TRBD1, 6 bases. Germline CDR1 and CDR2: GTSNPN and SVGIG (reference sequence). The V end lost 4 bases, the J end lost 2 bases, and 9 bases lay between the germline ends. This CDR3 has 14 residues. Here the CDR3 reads CAWIAGAGANVLTF. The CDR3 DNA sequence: TGTGCCTGGATAGCAGGGGCTGGGGCCAACGTCCTGACTTTC. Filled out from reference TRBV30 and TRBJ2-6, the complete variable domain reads SQTIHQWPATLVQPVGSPLSLECTVEGTSNPNLYWYRQAAGRGLQLLFYSVGIGQISSEVPQNLSASRPQDRQFILSSKKLLLSDSGFYLCAWIAGAGANVLTFGAGSRLTVL.

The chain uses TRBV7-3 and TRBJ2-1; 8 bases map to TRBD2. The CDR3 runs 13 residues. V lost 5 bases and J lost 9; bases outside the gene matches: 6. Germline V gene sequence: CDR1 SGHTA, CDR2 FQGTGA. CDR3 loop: CASSPTRGGEQFF. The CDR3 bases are TGTGCCAGCAGCCCAACACGGGGGGGTGAGCAGTTCTTC.

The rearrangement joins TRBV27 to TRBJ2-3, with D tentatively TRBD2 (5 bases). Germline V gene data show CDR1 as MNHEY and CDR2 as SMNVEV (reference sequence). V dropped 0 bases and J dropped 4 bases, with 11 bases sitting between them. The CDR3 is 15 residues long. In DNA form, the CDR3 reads TGTGCCAGCAGTTTATCCCTCCTAGCAGCAGATACGCAGTATTTT. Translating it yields CASSLSLLAADTQYF.

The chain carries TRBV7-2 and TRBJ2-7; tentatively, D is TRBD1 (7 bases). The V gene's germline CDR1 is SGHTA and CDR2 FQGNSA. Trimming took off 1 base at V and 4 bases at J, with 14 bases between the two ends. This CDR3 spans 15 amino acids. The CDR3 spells CASSLVSQGTYEQYF. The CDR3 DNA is TGTGCCAGCAGCTTAGTGTCACAGGGGACTTACGAGCAGTACTTC.

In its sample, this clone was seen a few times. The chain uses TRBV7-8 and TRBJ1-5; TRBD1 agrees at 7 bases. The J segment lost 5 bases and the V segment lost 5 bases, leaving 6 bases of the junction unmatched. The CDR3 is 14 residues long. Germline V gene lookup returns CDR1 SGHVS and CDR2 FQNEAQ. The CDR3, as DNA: TGTGCCAGCAGCAAGACAGGGCGATATCAGCCCCAGCATTTT. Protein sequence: CASSKTGRYQPQHF. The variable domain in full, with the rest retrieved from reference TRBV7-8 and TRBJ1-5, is GAGVSQSPRYKVAKRGQDVALRCDPISGHVSLFWYQQALGQGPEFLTYFQNEAQLDKSGLPSDRFFAERPEGSVSTLKIQRTQQEDSAVYLCASSKTGRYQPQHFGDGTRLSIL.